This passage covers 31 T cell receptor beta chains from one sample sequenced in a study of cytomegalovirus exposure and HLA in healthy donors. 13 Jbeta primers and 60 Vbeta primers were used for the PCR. Assay used: immunoSEQ multiplex PCR; TCRdb lists only in-frame clones, some missing. The sample shows some 140,000 clones, approximately 70% of them seen only once. Sample: PBMCs. All receptors derive from a human donor in good health.

The V call is TRBV7-3, the J call TRBJ2-1; TRBD1 might be the D (5 bases). The CDR3 has 16 amino acids. V lost 8 bases and J lost 0, with 17 bases in between. The germline gives CDR1 SGHTA, CDR2 FQGTGA. The CDR3 sequence is CASPIEDTTSYNEQFF. The CDR3 DNA follows: TGTGCCAGCCCCATCGAGGACACTACCTCCTACAATGAGCAGTTCTTC. The full variable domain, rest sourced from reference TRBV7-3 and TRBJ2-1, is GAGVSQTPSNKVTEKGKYVELRCDPISGHTALYWYRQSLGQGPEFLIYFQGTGAADDSGLPNDRFFAVRPEGSVSTLKIQRTERGDSAVYLCASPIEDTTSYNEQFFGPGTRLTVL.

The chain is built from TRBV5-4 and TRBJ2-2; 8 bases line up with TRBD2. The CDR3 sequence is 14 residues long. Per the germline V gene, CDR1 is SGHNT and CDR2 is YYREEE (reference sequence). Losses at the gene ends were 4 bases for V and 5 bases for J; bases not matched to a gene: 4. CDR3 amino acids: CASSPPGGTGELFF. CDR3 bases: TGTGCCAGCAGCCCCCCGGGAGGGACCGGGGAGCTGTTTTTT.

This clone showed up just once. The chain combines TRBV12-5 with TRBJ2-1; 12 bases agree with TRBD2. With V trimmed by 2 bases and J by 10 bases, 6 bases remained unmatched. Per the germline V gene, CDR1 is LGHNT and CDR2 is FRNRAP. The CDR3 extends over 15 amino acids. The CDR3 sequence is CASGLPGLAGKEQFF. The CDR3 DNA is TGTGCTAGTGGTTTGCCGGGACTAGCGGGTAAGGAGCAGTTCTTC.

The chain has TRBV9 and TRBJ2-2; D remains ambiguous. Germline CDR1 and CDR2: SGDLS and YYNGEE. V lost 2 bases to trimming and J lost 3 bases, with 8 bases between them. CDR3 length: 14 amino acids. CDR3 sequence: CASSVFRDTGELFF. The CDR3 DNA is TGTGCCAGCAGCGTTTTTAGAGACACCGGGGAGCTGTTTTTT.

J is TRBJ2-1 and V is TRBV7-2, with TRBD2 matching over 7 bases. After removal of 4 bases from V and 8 bases from J, the junction contained 2 bases not matched to a gene. The germline gives CDR1 SGHTA, CDR2 FQGNSA. CDR3 length equals 12 residues. The CDR3 nucleotides are TGTGCCAGCAGCTCGGGGGGATATGAGCAGTTCTTC. Amino acid sequence: CASSSGGYEQFF.

On this clone itself: Different DNA sequences within this sample yield the same CDR3. The genes are TRBV7-8 and TRBJ2-5; the match to TRBD1 covers 7 bases. With 5 bases clipped from V and 2 bases from J, the junction kept 8 bases outside the gene matches. Germline V gene data show CDR1 as SGHVS and CDR2 as FQNEAQ. The CDR3 runs to 15 residues. This CDR3 reads CASSPQGQTQETQYF. Here the CDR3 DNA reads TGTGCCAGCAGCCCCCAGGGACAGACACAAGAGACCCAGTACTTC.

V is TRBV5-1 and J is TRBJ2-7, with 9 bases aligning to TRBD1. The CDR3 contains 16 residues. Germline CDR1 SGHRS, CDR2 YFSETQ. Trimming cost V 0 bases and J 5 bases; bases outside gene matches: 9. The CDR3 sequence is CASSLATGTGSHEQYF. In DNA, the CDR3 is TGCGCCAGCAGCTTGGCAACCGGGACAGGGAGCCACGAGCAGTACTTC.

The chain is built from TRBV7-9 and TRBJ2-2; 10 bases agree with TRBD2. The CDR3 runs 15 residues. The ends lost 7 bases at V and 4 bases at J; junction bases unmatched: 6. The germline V gene encodes CDR1 SEHNR and CDR2 FQNEAQ (reference sequence). As DNA, the CDR3 is TGTGCCAGCAACAGAGCGGGAGGGCCCACCGGGGAGCTGTTTTTT. Translation gives CASNRAGGPTGELFF.

The genes are TRBV6-1 and TRBJ2-6, with TRBD1 as a possible D gene (6 bases). The V gene's germline CDR1 is MNHNS and CDR2 SASEGT. CDR3 size: 15 residues. V shed 8 bases and J shed 0 bases, with 11 bases lying between them. The CDR3 DNA sequence: TGTGCCAGCGAGACAGGCTTCTCTGGGGCCAACGTCCTGACTTTC. Translated: CASETGFSGANVLTF.

Only a few counts were recorded for this clone. This chain connects TRBV7-8 to TRBJ1-1; D gene unclear. V was pared by 7 bases and J by 4 bases, with 19 bases between. The CDR3 consists of 15 residues. Germline-derived CDR1 and CDR2 are SGHVS and FQNEAQ. CDR3 sequence: CASTRRRVMGTEAFF. The CDR3 DNA is TGTGCCAGCACCCGTCGACGGGTAATGGGCACTGAAGCTTTCTTT.

This clone has a handful of counts. V and J are TRBV6-1 and TRBJ1-2; no clear D. The length of the CDR3 is 13 residues. Germline-derived CDR1 and CDR2 are MNHNS and SASEGT. V was clipped by 9 bases and J by 7 bases, with 18 bases between them. CDR3: CASREYQEGGYTF. The CDR3 bases are TGTGCCAGTCGGGAATACCAGGAGGGTGGCTACACCTTC.

This chain uses TRBV11-2 with TRBJ2-1; D gene uncertain. The germline V gene encodes CDR1 SGHAT and CDR2 FQNNGV. Trimming cost V 0 bases and J 9 bases, with 9 bases left between them. This CDR3 has 13 amino acids. The CDR3 loop reads CASSLDREAEQFF. The DNA for the CDR3 is TGTGCCAGCAGCTTAGACCGAGAAGCTGAGCAGTTCTTC.

J is TRBJ1-6 and V is TRBV6-6, with 8 bases fitting TRBD1. This CDR3 region has 15 residues. Germline CDR1 and CDR2: MNHNY and SVGAGI (reference sequence). V was pared by 2 bases and J by 6 bases, with 3 bases of the junction left unmatched. Here the CDR3 DNA reads TGTGCCAGCAGTTACGGGGACAGGATTAATTCACCCCTCCACTTT. It yields the protein CASSYGDRINSPLHF.

There are a few counts of this clone. The chain employs TRBV15 and TRBJ2-1; 11 bases are shared with TRBD2. V was pared by 0 bases and J by 8 bases, with 12 bases of the junction left unmatched. Germline assignment: CDR1 LNHNV and CDR2 YYDKDF (reference sequence). This CDR3 has 18 amino acids. CDR3 nucleotide sequence: TGTGCCACCAGCAGAGATCCCATGGCTAGCGGGAGGTCTTATGAGCAGTTCTTC. It encodes CATSRDPMASGRSYEQFF.

The chain carries TRBV11-3 and TRBJ2-1; 10 bases fit TRBD2. The germline gives CDR1 SGHNT, CDR2 YENEEA. The CDR3 is made up of 15 amino acids. Trimming at V came to 2 bases and at J to 8 bases, leaving 6 bases not matched to a gene. CDR3 DNA sequence: TGTGCCAGCAGCTTAAGTAGCGGGAGGTGGCATGAGCAGTTCTTC. Its protein is CASSLSSGRWHEQFF.

The chain links TRBV2 to TRBJ1-1; possibly TRBD1 for D (6 bases). Germline loops: CDR1 SNHLY, CDR2 FYNNEI. V was clipped by 5 bases and J by 1 base, with 8 bases between them. The CDR3 covers 13 residues. CDR3 loop: CASSWTENTEAFF. The DNA of the CDR3 is TGTGCCAGCAGTTGGACAGAGAACACTGAAGCTTTCTTT. Drawing the rest from reference TRBV2 and TRBJ1-1, the complete variable domain is EPEVTQTPSHQVTQMGQEVILRCVPISNHLYFYWYRQILGQKVEFLVSFYNNEISEKSEIFDDQFSVERPDGSNFTLKIRSTKLEDSAMYFCASSWTENTEAFFGQGTRLTVV.

This clone was detected once. The chain recombines TRBV6-6 with TRBJ1-2; 10 bases line up with TRBD1. Trimming cost V 2 bases and J 7 bases; bases outside gene matches: 1. Per germline, CDR1 MNHNY and CDR2 SVGAGI (reference sequence). This CDR3 has 13 amino acids. The CDR3 nucleotides are TGTGCCAGCAGTTACGGGACAGGGGTTGGCTACACCTTC. It specifies CASSYGTGVGYTF.

The count of this clone is one. The V and J genes are TRBV2 and TRBJ1-5, with TRBD1 identical over 10 bases. The CDR3 sequence is 16 residues long. V shed 5 bases and J 4 bases; nucleotides not matched to a gene: 8. The germline CDR1 and CDR2 sequences are SNHLY and FYNNEI. For the CDR3, the DNA is TGTGCCAGCAGTACTACAAGGGGACAGGGGAATCAGCCCCAGCATTTT. Its translation is CASSTTRGQGNQPQHF.

The V and J genes are TRBV5-1 and TRBJ2-3, with 9 bases matching TRBD2. The CDR3 covers 15 residues. Germline V gene data show CDR1 as SGHRS and CDR2 as YFSETQ. The trim removed 0 bases at V and 3 bases at J, leaving 2 bases unmatched. In DNA, the CDR3 is TGCGCCAGCAGCTTGGTTGCGGGGGGGACAGATACGCAGTATTTT. This codes for CASSLVAGGTDTQYF.

This clone was found a few times. Germline and junction disagree at one end, which may indicate a read error. In the same sample, other DNA sequences code for this CDR3. The chain uses TRBV19 and TRBJ1-2, with D possibly being TRBD1 (6 bases). Germline assignment: CDR1 LNHDA and CDR2 SQIVND (reference sequence). The CDR3 is made up of 13 amino acids. CDR3 coding DNA: TGCGCCAGTAGTATCACAGGGACCTATGGCTACACCTTC. It codes for CASSITGTYGYTF. The variable domain in full, with the rest retrieved from reference TRBV19 and TRBJ1-2, is DGGITQSPKYLFRKEGQNVTLSCEQNLNHDAMYWYRQDPGQGLRLIYYSQIVNDFQKGDIAEGYSVSREKKESFPLTVTSAQKNPTAFYLCASSITGTYGYTFGSGTRLTVV.

There are a few counts of this clone. The CDR3 region has the DNA TGTGCCACCAGCGCCCGAGGAGGACAGCAAAACATTCAGTACTTC. This codes for CATSARGGQQNIQYF. The rearrangement links TRBV15 to TRBJ2-4; D is possibly TRBD1 (6 bases). V lost 5 bases and J 5 bases, leaving 16 bases between the germline ends. The CDR3 loop spans 15 amino acids. The germline gives CDR1 LNHNV, CDR2 YYDKDF (reference sequence).

V usage is TRBV7-8 and J usage is TRBJ1-1; 8 nucleotides match TRBD1. Germline trimming cut 5 bases from V and 4 bases from J; bases unmatched to any gene: 3. The CDR3 spans 13 residues. Looked up from germline, CDR1 is SGHVS and CDR2 is FQNEAQ. The CDR3 loop is CASSQTGGTEAFF. CDR3 nucleotide sequence: TGTGCCAGCAGCCAAACAGGGGGCACTGAAGCTTTCTTT.

This clone showed up just a few times. The chain carries TRBV13 and TRBJ1-3, with TRBD1 matching over 8 bases. The V gene's germline CDR1 is PRHDT and CDR2 FYEKMQ (reference sequence). Trimming cost V 3 bases and J 3 bases; bases outside gene matches: 4. The CDR3 extends over 15 amino acids. CDR3 sequence: CASSLITGGGNTIYF. CDR3 DNA: TGTGCCAGCAGCTTGATAACAGGGGGTGGAAACACCATATATTTT.

This chain uses TRBV19 with TRBJ2-1; 7 nucleotides agree with TRBD2. Trimming at V came to 3 bases and at J to 1 base, leaving 3 bases not matched to a gene. The CDR3 runs to 15 residues. Looked up from germline, CDR1 is LNHDA and CDR2 is SQIVND (reference sequence). CDR3 DNA sequence: TGTGCCAGTAGTATGGCTAGCGGTTCCTACAATGAGCAGTTCTTC. Translating it yields CASSMASGSYNEQFF.

V gene TRBV28 combines with J gene TRBJ2-7; possibly TRBD2 for D (7 bases). Germline V lookup: CDR1 MDHEN, CDR2 SYDVKM. V lost 10 bases to trimming and J lost 3 bases, with 16 bases between them. This CDR3 is 13 amino acids long. Here the CDR3 reads CATWRGGGYEQYF. The CDR3 DNA sequence: TGTGCCACCTGGAGGGGGGGAGGCTACGAGCAGTACTTC.

V and J are TRBV28 and TRBJ2-7; 7 bases line up with TRBD1. The CDR3 contains 14 residues. With V trimmed by 6 bases and J by 0 bases, 5 bases remained unmatched. Germline V gene sequence: CDR1 MDHEN, CDR2 SYDVKM. The CDR3, as DNA: TGTGCCAGCAGGCTAGGGGACAGCTCCTACGAGCAGTACTTC. It specifies CASRLGDSSYEQYF.

This clone was detected only once. The V call is TRBV19, the J call TRBJ2-2; D is perhaps TRBD1 (6 bases). Germline CDR1 reads LNHDA; CDR2 reads SQIVND (reference sequence). V was pared by 3 bases and J by 4 bases, with 12 bases between. This CDR3 is built from 15 residues. The chain's CDR3 is CASSIYRAGTGELFF. The CDR3 region has the DNA TGTGCCAGTAGTATTTACAGGGCCGGCACCGGGGAGCTGTTTTTT.

V gene TRBV10-2 combines with J gene TRBJ1-5; D is uncertain. Trimming stripped 4 bases from V and 7 bases from J, with 14 bases between. Germline V gene sequence: CDR1 WSHSY, CDR2 SAAADI. The CDR3 is 14 amino acids. CDR3 sequence reads: CASSGRRTGQPQHF. The CDR3 DNA is TGCGCCAGCAGTGGTCGCAGAACGGGGCAGCCCCAGCATTTT.

The gene calls are TRBV10-2 and TRBJ2-7; 8 bases match TRBD2. This CDR3 region has 13 residues. From germline, CDR1 is WSHSY and CDR2 SAAADI. Trimming cost V 6 bases and J 3 bases; bases outside gene matches: 4. CDR3 DNA sequence: TGCGCCAGCAGCCTCGGGGGGGGCTACGAGCAGTACTTC. Protein sequence: CASSLGGGYEQYF.

The V call is TRBV2, the J call TRBJ2-7; 8 bases agree with TRBD2. The germline gives CDR1 SNHLY, CDR2 FYNNEI. V gave up 6 bases and J gave up 2 bases; unmatched junction bases: 3. The CDR3 sequence is 13 residues long. The DNA of the CDR3 is TGTGCCAGCAGGTTTAGCGGGACCTACGAGCAGTACTTC. Encoded protein: CASRFSGTYEQYF.

This clone was seen only once. The rearrangement uses TRBV18 and TRBJ2-3, with D hard to call. Trimming pared 3 bases from V and 5 bases from J, leaving 12 bases between. This CDR3 is built from 14 residues. The V gene's germline CDR1 is KGHSH and CDR2 LQKENI. The CDR3 nucleotides read TGTGCCAGCTCACCGGATCGGAGTGAAGATACGCAGTATTTT. Protein sequence: CASSPDRSEDTQYF.